The next 10 T cell receptor beta chains were all read from a single sample in a study of beta chain features in type 1 diabetes. Sequenced material consisted of expressed TCRB transcripts (all of the isolated RNA was reverse transcribed). Sequencing was performed with immunoSEQ multiplex PCR; in TCRdb, only in-frame clones are kept and a portion is missing. This table holds some 900,000 clones, about 17% found once. Sequenced input: naive CD4+ T cells from blood. The receptors here all came from a woman aged 18 to 35 in good health.

This clone has only a few counts. This sequence joins TRBV4-2 and TRBJ1-4; D remains ambiguous. The V and J ends lost 0 bases and 5 bases respectively, with 10 bases between them. From germline, CDR1 is LGHNA and CDR2 YNFKEQ. This CDR3 is built from 15 residues. Here the CDR3 DNA reads TGTGCCAGCAGCCAAGATCGCGGGTTAAATGAAAAACTGTTTTTT. Translating it yields CASSQDRGLNEKLFF.

The chain carries TRBV5-1 and TRBJ1-2, with 12 bases lining up with TRBD1. CDR3 length: 17 amino acids. The germline CDR1 and CDR2 sequences are SGHRS and YFSETQ. The trim removed 0 bases at V and 3 bases at J, leaving 6 bases unmatched. The CDR3 nucleotides are TGCGCCAGCAGCTTGGCGGGACAGGGGGCGGTGGACTATGGCTACACCTTC. Translated, it gives CASSLAGQGAVDYGYTF.

The V and J genes are TRBV4-3 and TRBJ1-1, with no clear D. Germline CDR1 reads LGHNA; CDR2 reads YSLEER. V lost 0 bases and J lost 6, with 14 bases in between. The CDR3 spans 15 residues. CDR3 DNA sequence: TGCGCCAGCAGCCAAGATCAAAGGCGGCGGGCTGAAGCTTTCTTT. Its translation: CASSQDQRRRAEAFF.

The rearrangement links TRBV25-1 to TRBJ2-3; possibly TRBD1 for D (6 bases). This CDR3 spans 15 amino acids. V was shortened by 5 bases and J by 0 bases, with 12 bases between the two germline ends. Germline CDR1 MGHDK, CDR2 SYGVNS. The chain's CDR3 is CASSLGAISTDTQYF. The CDR3 coding sequence is TGTGCCAGCAGTCTGGGGGCGATCAGCACAGATACGCAGTATTTT.

The chain employs TRBV10-3 and TRBJ2-7; 7 bases are shared with TRBD1. The CDR3 runs to 13 residues. V lost 7 bases and J lost 2; bases outside the gene matches: 5. CDR1 and CDR2 (germline): ENHRY, SYGVKD. CDR3 region: CAINRGDPYEQYF. As DNA, the CDR3 is TGTGCCATCAACAGGGGAGACCCCTACGAGCAGTACTTC.

This clone has only one observation. V usage is TRBV7-2 and J usage is TRBJ2-1, with 8 bases fitting TRBD1. The germline V gene has CDR1 SGHTA and CDR2 FQGNSA. With V trimmed by 5 bases and J by 8 bases, 11 bases remained unmatched. The CDR3 spans 15 residues. CDR3 sequence: CASSVRQGLTHEQFF. The CDR3 nucleotides read TGTGCCAGCAGCGTACGACAGGGGTTGACCCATGAGCAGTTCTTC. The full variable domain, rest sourced from reference TRBV7-2 and TRBJ2-1, is GAGVSQSPSNKVTEKGKDVELRCDPISGHTALYWYRQSLGQGLEFLIYFQGNSAPDKSGLPSDRFSAERTGGSVSTLTIQRTQQEDSAVYLCASSVRQGLTHEQFFGPGTRLTVL.

This chain uses TRBV28 with TRBJ2-2; the match to TRBD2 covers 15 bases. The CDR3 is made up of 17 amino acids. Germline trimming cut 6 bases from V and 5 bases from J; bases unmatched to any gene: 7. The germline gives CDR1 MDHEN, CDR2 SYDVKM. The CDR3 region is CASSRGLAGGKTGELFF. CDR3 coding DNA: TGTGCCAGCAGCCGCGGACTAGCGGGAGGGAAAACCGGGGAGCTGTTTTTT.

V gene TRBV4-3 combines with J gene TRBJ1-2; D not resolved. V gave up 0 bases and J gave up 7 bases, with 9 bases separating them. The length of the CDR3 is 13 residues. Germline V CDR1 and CDR2: LGHNA, YSLEER. The CDR3 region has the DNA TGCGCCAGCAGCCAAGATGGAGGCTCTGGCTACACCTTC. As protein: CASSQDGGSGYTF.

This rearrangement joins TRBV19 to TRBJ1-2; D is possibly TRBD1 (6 bases). Germline assignment: CDR1 LNHDA and CDR2 SQIVND (reference sequence). The CDR3 runs to 15 residues. V lost 2 bases and J 2 bases, leaving 12 bases between the germline ends. This CDR3 is CASSIWQGWNYGYTF. CDR3 in DNA: TGTGCCAGTAGTATATGGCAGGGGTGGAACTATGGCTACACCTTC.

Only one count was recorded for this clone. The chain combines TRBV6-6 with TRBJ2-5, with D perhaps matching TRBD1 or TRBD2 (5 bases each). The end of the DNA is better explained by TRBJ2-7, so the J call may be wrong. CDR1 and CDR2 from the germline V gene are MNHNY and SVGAGI (reference sequence). The CDR3 is 16 residues long. CDR3 amino acids: CASSYALRAGTYEQYF. The CDR3 DNA follows: TGTGCCAGCAGTTACGCGTTGAGGGCAGGGACCTACGAGCAGTACTTC.